This TCR beta chain was documented in a study of response to subunit inactivated influenza vaccine. This CDR3 is built from 14 residues. Germline loops: CDR1 DFQATT, CDR2 SNEGSKA (reference sequence). Study-wide results and limits: Only a handful of new T cells, the authors suggested, are recruited with each seasonal influenza vaccination.

A word on this clonotype: The target antigen is unknown.

TCRdb re-analysed the RT-PCR reads in MiXCR, keeping a single row per CDR3 protein. The table includes about 580,000 distinct CDR3 sequences, around 13% detected once. The sequencing used PBMCs from blood, collected less than 13 days after vaccination. The chain uses TRBV20-1 and TRBJ2-3, with a weak D call TRBD2 (7 bases). This TCR came from a man aged 45-65 years who received an inactivated influenza vaccine. The CDR3 bases are TGCAGCCCGGCCACGGGGGGCGTTACAGATACGCAGTATTTT. This gives the protein CSPATGGVTDTQYF.